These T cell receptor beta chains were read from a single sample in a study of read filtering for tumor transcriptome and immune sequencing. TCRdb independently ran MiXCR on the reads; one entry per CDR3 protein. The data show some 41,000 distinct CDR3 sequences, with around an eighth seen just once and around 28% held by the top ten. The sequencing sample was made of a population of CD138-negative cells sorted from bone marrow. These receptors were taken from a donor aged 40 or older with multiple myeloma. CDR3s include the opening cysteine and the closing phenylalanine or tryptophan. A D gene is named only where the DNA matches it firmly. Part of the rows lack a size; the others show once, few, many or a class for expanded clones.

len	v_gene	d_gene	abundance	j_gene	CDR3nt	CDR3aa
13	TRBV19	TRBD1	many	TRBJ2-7	TGTGCCAACAAGGACAGGGAGGAATACGAGCAGTACTTC	CANKDREEYEQYF
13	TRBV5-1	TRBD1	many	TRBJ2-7	TGCGCCAGCAGGCGACAGGGAGTCTACGAGCAGTACTTC	CASRRQGVYEQYF
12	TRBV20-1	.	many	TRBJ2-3	TGCAGTTTCGGCGAGGTATTGGATACGCAGTATTTT	CSFGEVLDTQYF
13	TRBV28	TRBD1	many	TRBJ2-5	TGTGCCAGCAGCCCGGACAGGGTCGAGACCCAGTACTTC	CASSPDRVETQYF
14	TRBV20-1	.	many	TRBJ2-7	TGCAGTGCTAGGGGGCTAGCGAGTAGATACGAGCAGTACTTC	CSARGLASRYEQYF
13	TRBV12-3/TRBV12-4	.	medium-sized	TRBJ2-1	TGTGCCAGCAGTTTGGCCACTTACAATGAGCAGTTCTTC	CASSLATYNEQFF
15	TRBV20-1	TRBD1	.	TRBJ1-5	TGCAGTGCCAGGCGGACAGGGAATAGCAATCAGCCCCAGCATTTT	CSARRTGNSNQPQHF
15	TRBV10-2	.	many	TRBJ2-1	TGCGCCAGCAGTCCGACAGGAGTACAAGTCTATGAGCAGTTCTTC	CASSPTGVQVYEQFF
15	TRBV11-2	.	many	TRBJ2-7	TGTGCCAGCAGCCCAATGACCGTGAATTCCTACGAGCAGTACTTC	CASSPMTVNSYEQYF
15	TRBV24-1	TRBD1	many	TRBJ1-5	TGTGCCACCAGTGAACCGGGACAGGGGTTTAGGCCCCAGCATTTT	CATSEPGQGFRPQHF
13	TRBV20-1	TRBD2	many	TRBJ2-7	TGCAGTGCCCCCCTAGCGGGAGGCTACGAGCAGTACTTC	CSAPLAGGYEQYF
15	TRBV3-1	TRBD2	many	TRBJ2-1	TGTGCCAGCAGCCAAGGGGGGACTACCTGGGGTGAGCAGTTCTTC	CASSQGGTTWGEQFF
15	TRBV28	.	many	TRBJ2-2	TGTGCCAGCAGATATCTTGACAGAAACACCGGGGAGCTGTTTTTT	CASRYLDRNTGELFF
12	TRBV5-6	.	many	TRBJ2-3	TGTGCCAGCAGCTTGACCCCGGATACGCAGTATTTT	CASSLTPDTQYF
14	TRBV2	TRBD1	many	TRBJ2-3	TGTGCCATGCGTGTGGACAGGGGATTCGATACGCAGTATTTT	CAMRVDRGFDTQYF
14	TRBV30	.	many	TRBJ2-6	TGTGCCTGGACTCCCTCAACTGGGGCCAACGTCCTGACTTTC	CAWTPSTGANVLTF
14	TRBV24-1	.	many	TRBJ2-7	TGTGCCACCAGTGTGGATGGGAGCGCCTCAGGGATGTACTTC	CATSVDGSASGMYF
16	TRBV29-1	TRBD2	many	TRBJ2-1	TGCAGCGTTGAAAAGGCTAGCGGGTTTTCCTACAATGAGCAGTTCTTC	CSVEKASGFSYNEQFF
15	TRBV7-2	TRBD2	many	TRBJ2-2	TGTGCCAGCAGAATGACTAGCGGCAACACCGGGGAGCTGTTTTTT	CASRMTSGNTGELFF
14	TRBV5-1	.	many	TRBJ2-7	TGCGCCAGCAGCTTGATCCGACAAGTGGGGGAGCAGTACTTC	CASSLIRQVGEQYF
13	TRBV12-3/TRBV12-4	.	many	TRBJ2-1	TGTGCCAGCAGTTTAGGCAGGGGGGGTGAGCAGTTCTTC	CASSLGRGGEQFF
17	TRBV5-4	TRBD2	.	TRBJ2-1	TGTGCCAGCGGCTCCGGACCCACTAGCGGGAGTTACATTGAGCAGTTCTTC	CASGSGPTSGSYIEQFF
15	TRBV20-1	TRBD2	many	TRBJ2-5	TGCAGTGGGATTGGTGCGGGAGCGGGCCCTGGGACCCAGTACTTC	CSGIGAGAGPGTQYF
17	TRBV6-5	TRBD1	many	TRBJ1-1	TGTGCCAGCAGTTACTCGTACCCCCCCCAGGGGGGGACTGAAGCTTTCTTT	CASSYSYPPQGGTEAFF
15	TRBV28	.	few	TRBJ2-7	TGTGCCAGCAGTTTACGGTGGACCAAAGGGTACGAGCAGTACTTC	CASSLRWTKGYEQYF
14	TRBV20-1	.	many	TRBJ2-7	TGCAGTGGTTCTGGTGTCCATCTGGGTGTCGAGCAGTACTTC	CSGSGVHLGVEQYF
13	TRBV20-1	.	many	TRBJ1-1	TGCAGTGCGTTTAGGGGGGGGAACACTGAAGCTTTCTTT	CSAFRGGNTEAFF
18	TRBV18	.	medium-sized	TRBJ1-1	TGTGCCAGCTCACCACCGTCACGTGGCGACAATATGAACACTGAAGCTTTCTTT	CASSPPSRGDNMNTEAFF
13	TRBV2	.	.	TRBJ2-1	TGTGCCAGCAGTGCCGGGACAAACAATGAGCAGTTCTTC	CASSAGTNNEQFF
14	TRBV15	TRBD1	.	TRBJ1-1	TGTGCCACCAGCTACCGACAGGGTCTCACTGAAGCTTTCTTT	CATSYRQGLTEAFF
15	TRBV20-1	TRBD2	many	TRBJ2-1	TGCAGTGCTAGGGGACTAGCGGGACGATCCCATGAGCAGTTCTTC	CSARGLAGRSHEQFF
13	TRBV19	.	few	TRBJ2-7	TGTGCCAGTAGTATAGCAGATTTCTACGAGCAGTACTTC	CASSIADFYEQYF
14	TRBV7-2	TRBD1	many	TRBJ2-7	TGTGCCAGCAGCCCGGGGGACAGGGGCTACGAGCAGTACTTC	CASSPGDRGYEQYF
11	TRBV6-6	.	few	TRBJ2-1	TGTGCCAGCAGCCTTGACAATGAGCAGTTCTTC	CASSLDNEQFF
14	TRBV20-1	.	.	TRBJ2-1	TGCAGTGCTAGCGGGTGGGGCTCCTACAATGAGCAGTTCTTC	CSASGWGSYNEQFF
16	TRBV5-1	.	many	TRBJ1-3	TGCGCCAGCAGCTTGATTTGGGGCGTCTCTGGAAACACCATATATTTT	CASSLIWGVSGNTIYF